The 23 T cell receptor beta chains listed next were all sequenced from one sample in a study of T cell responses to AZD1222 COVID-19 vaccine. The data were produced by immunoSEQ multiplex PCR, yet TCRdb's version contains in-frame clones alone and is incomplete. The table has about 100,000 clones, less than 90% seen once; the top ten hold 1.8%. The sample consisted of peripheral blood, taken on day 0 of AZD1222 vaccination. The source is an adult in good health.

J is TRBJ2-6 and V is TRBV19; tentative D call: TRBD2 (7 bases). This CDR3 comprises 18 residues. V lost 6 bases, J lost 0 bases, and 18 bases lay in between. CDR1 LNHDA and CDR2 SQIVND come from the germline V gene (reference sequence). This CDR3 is CASRRGGRLSSGANVLTF. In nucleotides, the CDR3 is TGTGCCAGTAGGAGGGGGGGACGTCTGAGCTCTGGGGCCAACGTCCTGACTTTC.

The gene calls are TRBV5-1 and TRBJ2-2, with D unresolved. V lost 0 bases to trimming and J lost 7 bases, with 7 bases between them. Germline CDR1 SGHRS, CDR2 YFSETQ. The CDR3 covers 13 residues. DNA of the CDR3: TGCGCCAGCAGCTTGGACCCGGTCGGGGAGCTGTTTTTT. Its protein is CASSLDPVGELFF. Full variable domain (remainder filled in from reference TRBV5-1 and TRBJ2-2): KAGVTQTPRYLIKTRGQQVTLSCSPISGHRSVSWYQQTPGQGLQFLFEYFSETQRNKGNFPGRFSGRQFSNSRSEMNVSTLELGDSALYLCASSLDPVGELFFGEGSRLTVL.

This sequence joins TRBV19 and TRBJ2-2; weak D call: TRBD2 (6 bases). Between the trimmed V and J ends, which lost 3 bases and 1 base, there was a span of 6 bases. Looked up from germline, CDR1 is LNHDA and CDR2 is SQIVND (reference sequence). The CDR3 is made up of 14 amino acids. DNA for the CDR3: TGTGCCAGTAGTATCGGGGGGAACACCGGGGAGCTGTTTTTT. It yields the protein CASSIGGNTGELFF.

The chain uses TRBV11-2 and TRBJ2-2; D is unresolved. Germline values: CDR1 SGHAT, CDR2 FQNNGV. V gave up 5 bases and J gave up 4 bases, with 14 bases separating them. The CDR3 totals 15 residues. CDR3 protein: CASSPGGQSTGELFF. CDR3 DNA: TGTGCCAGCAGCCCGGGTGGGCAAAGCACCGGGGAGCTGTTTTTT.

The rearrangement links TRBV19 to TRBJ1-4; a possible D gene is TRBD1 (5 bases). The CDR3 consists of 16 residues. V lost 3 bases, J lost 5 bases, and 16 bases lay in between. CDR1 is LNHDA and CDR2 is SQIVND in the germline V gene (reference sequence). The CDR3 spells CASSINTGVSNEKLFF. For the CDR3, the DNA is TGTGCCAGTAGTATCAACACGGGGGTCTCCAATGAAAAACTGTTTTTT.

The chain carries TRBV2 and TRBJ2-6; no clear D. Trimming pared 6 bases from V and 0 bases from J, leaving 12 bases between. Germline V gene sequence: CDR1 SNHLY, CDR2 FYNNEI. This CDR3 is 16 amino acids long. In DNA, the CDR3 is TGTGCCAGCAGCCCGGACGGCCCCTCTGGGGCCAACGTCCTGACTTTC. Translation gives CASSPDGPSGANVLTF.

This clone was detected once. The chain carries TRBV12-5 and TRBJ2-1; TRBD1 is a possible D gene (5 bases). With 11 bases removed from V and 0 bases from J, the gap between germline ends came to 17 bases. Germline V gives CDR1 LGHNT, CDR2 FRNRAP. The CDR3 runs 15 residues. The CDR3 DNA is TGTGCTGGGGCAGATAGTACAGGCTCCTACAATGAGCAGTTCTTC. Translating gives CAGADSTGSYNEQFF.

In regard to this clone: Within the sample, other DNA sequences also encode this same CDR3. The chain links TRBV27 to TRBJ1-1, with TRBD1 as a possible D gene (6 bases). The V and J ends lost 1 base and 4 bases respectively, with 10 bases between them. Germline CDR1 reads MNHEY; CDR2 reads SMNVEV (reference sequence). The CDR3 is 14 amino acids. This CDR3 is CASSLLGGGTEAFF. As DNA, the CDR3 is TGTGCCAGCAGTTTATTAGGGGGTGGCACTGAAGCTTTCTTT.

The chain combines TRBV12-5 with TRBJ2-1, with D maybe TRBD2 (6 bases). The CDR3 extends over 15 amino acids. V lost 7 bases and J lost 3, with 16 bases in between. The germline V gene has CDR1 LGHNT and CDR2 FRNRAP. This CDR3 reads CASASPSEFYNEQFF. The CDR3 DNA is TGTGCTAGTGCGTCGCCTAGCGAATTCTACAATGAGCAGTTCTTC.

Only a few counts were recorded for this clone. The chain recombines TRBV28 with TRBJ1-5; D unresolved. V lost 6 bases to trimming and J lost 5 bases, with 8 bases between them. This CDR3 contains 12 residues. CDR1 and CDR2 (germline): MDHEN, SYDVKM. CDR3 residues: CASRLGDQPQHF. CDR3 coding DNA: TGTGCCAGCAGGCTCGGGGATCAGCCCCAGCATTTT.

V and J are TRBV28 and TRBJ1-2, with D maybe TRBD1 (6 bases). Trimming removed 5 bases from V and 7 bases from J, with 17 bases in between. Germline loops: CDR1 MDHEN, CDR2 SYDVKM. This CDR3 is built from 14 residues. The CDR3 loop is CASSAPGAVGGYTF. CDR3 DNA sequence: TGTGCCAGCAGTGCCCCGGGGGCAGTCGGTGGCTACACCTTC.

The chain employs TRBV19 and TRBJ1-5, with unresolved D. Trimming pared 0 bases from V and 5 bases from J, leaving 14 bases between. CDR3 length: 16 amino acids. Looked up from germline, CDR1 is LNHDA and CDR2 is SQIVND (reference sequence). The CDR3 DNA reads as TGTGCCAGTAGTATAGATCCGGCTCCTTTCTATCAGCCCCAGCATTTT. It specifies CASSIDPAPFYQPQHF. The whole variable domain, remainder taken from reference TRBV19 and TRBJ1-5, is DGGITQSPKYLFRKEGQNVTLSCEQNLNHDAMYWYRQDPGQGLRLIYYSQIVNDFQKGDIAEGYSVSREKKESFPLTVTSAQKNPTAFYLCASSIDPAPFYQPQHFGDGTRLSIL.

Here the CDR3 DNA reads TGTGCCAGCTCACCACCGGGCAGGTTAGGTACTGAAGCTTTCTTT. Encoded protein: CASSPPGRLGTEAFF. This chain uses TRBV18 with TRBJ1-1; D not certain. CDR3 size: 15 residues. CDR1 and CDR2 (germline): KGHSH, LQKENI. V lost 0 bases and J lost 5, with 13 bases in between.

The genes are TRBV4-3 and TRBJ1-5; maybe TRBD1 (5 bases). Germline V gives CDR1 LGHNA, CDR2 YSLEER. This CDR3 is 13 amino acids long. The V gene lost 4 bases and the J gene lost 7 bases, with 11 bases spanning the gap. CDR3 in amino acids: CASSPGVLQPQHF. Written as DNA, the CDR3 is TGCGCCAGCAGCCCGGGGGTTTTGCAGCCCCAGCATTTT.

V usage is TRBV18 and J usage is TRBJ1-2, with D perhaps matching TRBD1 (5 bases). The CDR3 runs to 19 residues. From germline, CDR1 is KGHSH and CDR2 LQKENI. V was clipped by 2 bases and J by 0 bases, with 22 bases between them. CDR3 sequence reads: CASSPMDGGMILANYGYTF. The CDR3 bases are TGTGCCAGCTCACCAATGGACGGGGGGATGATTTTAGCTAACTATGGCTACACCTTC.

The CDR3 DNA is TGTGCCAGCAGCTTTGGGGGGGTCACTGAAGCTTTCTTT. Its protein product is CASSFGGVTEAFF. J is TRBJ1-1 and V is TRBV7-9, with D tentatively TRBD1 (5 bases). Germline V gene lookup returns CDR1 SEHNR and CDR2 FQNEAQ (reference sequence). The ends were cut back, 3 bases at V and 4 bases at J, with 9 bases in the middle. This CDR3 comprises 13 residues. Full variable domain (rest looked up from reference TRBV7-9 and TRBJ1-1): DTGVSQNPRHKITKRGQNVTFRCDPISEHNRLYWYRQTLGQGPEFLTYFQNEAQLEKSRLLSDRFSAERPKGSFSTLEIQRTEQGDSAMYLCASSFGGVTEAFFGQGTRLTVV.

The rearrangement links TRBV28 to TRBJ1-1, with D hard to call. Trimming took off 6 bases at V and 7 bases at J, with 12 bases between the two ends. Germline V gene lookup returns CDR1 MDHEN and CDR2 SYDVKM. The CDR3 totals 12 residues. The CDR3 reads CASRAVLREAFF. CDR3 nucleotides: TGTGCCAGCAGAGCAGTATTACGTGAAGCTTTCTTT.

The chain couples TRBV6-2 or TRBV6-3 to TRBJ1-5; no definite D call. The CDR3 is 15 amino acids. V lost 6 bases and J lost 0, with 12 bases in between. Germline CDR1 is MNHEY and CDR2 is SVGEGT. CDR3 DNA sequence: TGTGCCAGCAGCTCGGGGTTCTTTAGCAATCAGCCCCAGCATTTT. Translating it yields CASSSGFFSNQPQHF.

The chain's CDR3 is CASSLGLASGRRDTQYF. CDR3 bases: TGTGCCAGCAGCTTAGGCCTCGCTAGCGGGAGGAGGGATACGCAGTATTTT. V is TRBV13 and J is TRBJ2-3; TRBD2 matches at 11 bases. CDR3 size: 17 residues. The V segment lost 0 bases and the J segment 6 bases; nucleotides outside the gene matches: 8. Germline-derived CDR1 and CDR2 are PRHDT and FYEKMQ (reference sequence).

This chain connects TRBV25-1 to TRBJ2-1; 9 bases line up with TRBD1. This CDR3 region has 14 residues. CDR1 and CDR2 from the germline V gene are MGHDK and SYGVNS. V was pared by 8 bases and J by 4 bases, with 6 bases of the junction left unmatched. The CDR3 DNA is TGTGCCAGCGAGACCGGGACAGGGTACAATGAGCAGTTCTTC. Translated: CASETGTGYNEQFF.

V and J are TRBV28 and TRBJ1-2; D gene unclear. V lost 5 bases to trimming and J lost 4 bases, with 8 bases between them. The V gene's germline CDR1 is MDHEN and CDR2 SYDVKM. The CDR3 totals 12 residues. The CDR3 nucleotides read TGTGCCAGCAGTCCCCAGGTCTATGGCTACACCTTC. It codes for CASSPQVYGYTF.

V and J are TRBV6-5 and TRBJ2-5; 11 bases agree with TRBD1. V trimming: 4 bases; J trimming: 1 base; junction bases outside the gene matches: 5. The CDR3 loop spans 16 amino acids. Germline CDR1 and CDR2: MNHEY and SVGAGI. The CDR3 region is CASSFTGTGGQETQYF. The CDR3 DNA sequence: TGTGCCAGCAGTTTCACTGGGACAGGGGGCCAAGAGACCCAGTACTTC.

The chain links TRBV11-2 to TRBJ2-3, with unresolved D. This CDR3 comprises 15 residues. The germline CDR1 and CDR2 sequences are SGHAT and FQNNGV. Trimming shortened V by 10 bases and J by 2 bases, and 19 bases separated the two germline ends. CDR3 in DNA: TGTGCCACTCGGACGATCAGAGGCCACACAGATACGCAGTATTTT. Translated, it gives CATRTIRGHTDTQYF.